A selection of T cell receptor beta chains follows, all from one sample in a study of blood T cell repertoires in COVID-19. Clones were read by immunoSEQ multiplex PCR, and TCRdb kept only the in-frame ones, dropping some. The data contain approximately 32,000 clones, around 86% of them singletons. The sample consisted of peripheral blood. Source of these receptors: a man aged 60 to 75 with active COVID-19. The CDR3 runs from the conserved cysteine through the conserved F or W. Each record gives: clone size, D gene, V gene, J gene, CDR3 protein, CDR3 DNA. The D gene is left open where the match is weak. Clone size is not always given. Where it is, it says once, few, many or a class for expanded clones.

abundance: once
d_gene: -
v_gene: TRBV25-1
j_gene: TRBJ1-2
CDR3aa: CASSLGDYGYTF
CDR3nt: TGTGCCAGCAGTCTGGGAGACTATGGCTACACCTTC

abundance: once
d_gene: -
v_gene: TRBV3-1/TRBV3-2
j_gene: TRBJ2-3
CDR3aa: CASSLAATTDTQYF
CDR3nt: TGTGCCAGCAGCCTAGCGGCCACCACAGATACGCAGTATTTT

abundance: -
d_gene: TRBD2
v_gene: TRBV29-1
j_gene: TRBJ2-7
CDR3aa: CRSASGRYEQYF
CDR3nt: TGCAGGTCGGCTAGCGGGAGATACGAGCAGTACTTC

abundance: -
d_gene: -
v_gene: TRBV5-8
j_gene: TRBJ1-1
CDR3aa: CASSLGGNTEAFF
CDR3nt: TGTGCCAGCAGCTTAGGCGGGAACACTGAAGCTTTCTTT

abundance: -
d_gene: TRBD1
v_gene: TRBV13
j_gene: TRBJ2-1
CDR3aa: CASSLGSLRGQGSLLGQFF
CDR3nt: TGTGCCAGCAGCTTAGGGTCATTGAGAGGACAGGGAAGTTTATTGGGGCAGTTCTTC

abundance: -
d_gene: TRBD1
v_gene: TRBV10-3
j_gene: TRBJ1-6
CDR3aa: CAIRQTGTGYSPLHF
CDR3nt: TGTGCCATCAGACAGACCGGGACAGGGTATTCACCCCTCCACTTT

abundance: -
d_gene: -
v_gene: TRBV29-1
j_gene: TRBJ1-5
CDR3aa: CSVVKDQGLNQPQHF
CDR3nt: TGCAGCGTTGTAAAGGACCAGGGGCTTAATCAGCCCCAGCATTTT

abundance: -
d_gene: TRBD2
v_gene: TRBV19
j_gene: TRBJ2-2
CDR3aa: CASSIDRLAGELFF
CDR3nt: TGTGCCAGTAGTATAGACCGACTAGCGGGGGAGCTGTTTTTT

abundance: -
d_gene: TRBD1
v_gene: TRBV5-1
j_gene: TRBJ2-2
CDR3aa: CASSLGQGFNTGELFF
CDR3nt: TGCGCCAGCAGCTTGGGACAGGGGTTTAACACCGGGGAGCTGTTTTTT

abundance: -
d_gene: TRBD1
v_gene: TRBV15
j_gene: TRBJ2-1
CDR3aa: CATSSLWGDRGANNEQFF
CDR3nt: TGTGCCACCAGCAGTTTGTGGGGAGACAGGGGCGCGAACAATGAGCAGTTCTTC

abundance: -
d_gene: TRBD2
v_gene: TRBV5-1
j_gene: TRBJ2-2
CDR3aa: CASSFREGSNGELFF
CDR3nt: TGCGCCAGCAGCTTCAGGGAGGGTAGTAACGGGGAGCTGTTTTTT

abundance: few
d_gene: TRBD2
v_gene: TRBV14
j_gene: TRBJ2-3
CDR3aa: CASSQGSGRALYF
CDR3nt: TGTGCCAGCAGCCAAGGAAGCGGGAGGGCCCTTTATTTT

abundance: -
d_gene: TRBD1
v_gene: TRBV5-1
j_gene: TRBJ2-5
CDR3aa: CASTRGQGRETQYF
CDR3nt: TGCGCCAGCACCAGGGGACAGGGACGGGAGACCCAGTACTTC

abundance: -
d_gene: -
v_gene: TRBV3-1/TRBV3-2
j_gene: TRBJ1-1
CDR3aa: CASSRGGQIEAFF
CDR3nt: TGTGCCAGCAGCCGGGGAGGGCAGATTGAAGCTTTCTTT

abundance: -
d_gene: TRBD2
v_gene: TRBV4-2
j_gene: TRBJ2-3
CDR3aa: CASSQEQSSGVTDTQYF
CDR3nt: TGTGCCAGCAGCCAAGAACAGTCCAGCGGGGTAACAGATACGCAGTATTTT

abundance: -
d_gene: -
v_gene: TRBV6-5
j_gene: TRBJ2-1
CDR3aa: CASRDRGDRNEQFF
CDR3nt: TGTGCCAGCAGGGATCGGGGCGACAGGAATGAGCAGTTCTTC

abundance: -
d_gene: TRBD2
v_gene: TRBV9
j_gene: TRBJ2-1
CDR3aa: CASSTLAGGKNEQFF
CDR3nt: TGTGCCAGCAGCACCTTAGCGGGGGGTAAGAATGAGCAGTTCTTC

abundance: -
d_gene: TRBD2
v_gene: TRBV11-2
j_gene: TRBJ2-4
CDR3aa: CASTPMGGRSAKNIQYF
CDR3nt: TGTGCCAGCACCCCGATGGGGGGGAGGAGTGCCAAAAACATTCAGTACTTC

abundance: -
d_gene: -
v_gene: TRBV5-6
j_gene: TRBJ1-1
CDR3aa: CASSPRRVATEAFF
CDR3nt: TGTGCCAGCAGCCCGAGGAGGGTTGCGACTGAAGCTTTCTTT

abundance: -
d_gene: -
v_gene: TRBV7-2
j_gene: TRBJ2-2
CDR3aa: CASSYLGLGGAGELFF
CDR3nt: TGTGCCAGCAGCTATCTTGGTCTAGGGGGAGCCGGGGAGCTGTTTTTT

abundance: -
d_gene: -
v_gene: TRBV11-2
j_gene: TRBJ2-3
CDR3aa: CASSLMRDTQYF
CDR3nt: TGTGCCAGCAGCCTGATGCGGGATACGCAGTATTTT

abundance: -
d_gene: TRBD2
v_gene: TRBV25-1
j_gene: TRBJ2-3
CDR3aa: CASRVTSGSADTQYF
CDR3nt: TGTGCCAGCAGGGTGACTAGCGGCTCCGCAGATACGCAGTATTTT

abundance: -
d_gene: TRBD2
v_gene: TRBV7-2
j_gene: TRBJ2-7
CDR3aa: CASSWTSGEYEQYF
CDR3nt: TGTGCCAGCAGCTGGACTAGCGGCGAATACGAGCAGTACTTC

abundance: -
d_gene: TRBD2
v_gene: TRBV11-3
j_gene: TRBJ2-1
CDR3aa: CASSLEHGGAGDKFF
CDR3nt: TGTGCCAGCAGCTTAGAACACGGCGGGGCGGGAGATAAGTTCTTC

abundance: -
d_gene: TRBD2
v_gene: TRBV7-2
j_gene: TRBJ2-7
CDR3aa: CASSTLAGLNEQYF
CDR3nt: TGTGCCAGCAGCACACTAGCGGGGTTGAACGAGCAGTACTTC

abundance: once
d_gene: -
v_gene: TRBV5-1
j_gene: TRBJ1-1
CDR3aa: CASSPTPGNTEAFF
CDR3nt: TGCGCCAGCAGCCCCACCCCAGGGAACACTGAAGCTTTCTTT

abundance: -
d_gene: TRBD1
v_gene: TRBV14
j_gene: TRBJ1-2
CDR3aa: CASSPWDRGYGYTF
CDR3nt: TGTGCCAGCAGCCCTTGGGACAGGGGCTATGGCTACACCTTC

abundance: -
d_gene: -
v_gene: TRBV19
j_gene: TRBJ2-7
CDR3aa: CASSGATLYEQYF
CDR3nt: TGTGCCAGCTCTGGGGCCACCCTCTACGAGCAGTACTTC